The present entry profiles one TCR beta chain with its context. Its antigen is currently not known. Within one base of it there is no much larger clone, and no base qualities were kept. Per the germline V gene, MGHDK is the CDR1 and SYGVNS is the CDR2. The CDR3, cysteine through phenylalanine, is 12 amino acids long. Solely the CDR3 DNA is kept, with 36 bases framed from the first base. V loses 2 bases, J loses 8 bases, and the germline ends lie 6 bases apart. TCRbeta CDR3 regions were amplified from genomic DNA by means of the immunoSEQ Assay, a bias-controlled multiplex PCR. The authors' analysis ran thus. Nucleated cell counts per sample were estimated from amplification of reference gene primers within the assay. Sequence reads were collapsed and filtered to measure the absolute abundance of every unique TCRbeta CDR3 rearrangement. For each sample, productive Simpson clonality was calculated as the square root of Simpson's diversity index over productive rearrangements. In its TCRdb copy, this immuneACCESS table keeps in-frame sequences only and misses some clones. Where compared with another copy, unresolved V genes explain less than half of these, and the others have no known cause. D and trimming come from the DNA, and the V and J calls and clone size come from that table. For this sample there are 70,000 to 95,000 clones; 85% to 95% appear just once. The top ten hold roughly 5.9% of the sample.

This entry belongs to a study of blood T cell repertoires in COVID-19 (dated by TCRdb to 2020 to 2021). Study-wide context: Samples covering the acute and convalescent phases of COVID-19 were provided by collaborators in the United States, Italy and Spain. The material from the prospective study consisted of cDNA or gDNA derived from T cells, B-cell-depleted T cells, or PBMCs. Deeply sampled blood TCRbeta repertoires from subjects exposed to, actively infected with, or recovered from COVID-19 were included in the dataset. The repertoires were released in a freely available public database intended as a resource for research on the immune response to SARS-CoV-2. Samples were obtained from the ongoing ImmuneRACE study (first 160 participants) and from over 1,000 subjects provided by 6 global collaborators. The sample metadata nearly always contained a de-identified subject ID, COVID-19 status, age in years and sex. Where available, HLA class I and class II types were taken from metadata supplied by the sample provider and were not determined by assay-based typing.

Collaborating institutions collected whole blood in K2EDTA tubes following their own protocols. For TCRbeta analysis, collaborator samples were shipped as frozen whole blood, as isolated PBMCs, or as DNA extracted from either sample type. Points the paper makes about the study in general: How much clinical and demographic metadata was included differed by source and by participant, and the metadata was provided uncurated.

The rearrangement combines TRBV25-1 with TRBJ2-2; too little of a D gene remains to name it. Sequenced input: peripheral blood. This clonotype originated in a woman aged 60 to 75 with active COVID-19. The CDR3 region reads CASSEPSGELFF. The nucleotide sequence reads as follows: TGTGCCAGCAGTGAACCGTCTGGGGAGCTGTTTTTT.